The clone carrying this TCR beta chain appeared many times. Stability of Graves' hyperthyroidism was defined as absent ophthalmopathy progression within 18 months. The study excluded patients with uncontrolled infection, other autoimmune disease, pregnancy or lactation. The source material, RNA transcripts, was used to amplify TCR beta CDR3 regions. TCR CDR3 underwent first-round RT-PCR with the HTBI primer set. From the multiplex PCR reads, TCRdb called clonotypes with MiXCR, one entry per CDR3 protein. The table lists 200,000 to 250,000 distinct CDR3 sequences, 18% of them singletons, with roughly 44% in the top ten. This record comes from a study of T cells in Graves' hyperthyroidism and ophthalmopathy. Looking at the study overall: Peripheral blood specimens were obtained at initial diagnosis, prior to any treatment.

V was cut by 1 base and J by 0 bases, with 7 bases left in between. CDR1 is SGHAT and CDR2 is FQNNGV in the germline V gene. This CDR3 spans 15 amino acids. The chain couples TRBV11-2 to TRBJ2-1; D is unclear. The clonotype was recovered from a man between 35 and 55 years old with Graves' hyperthyroidism. The sequencing sample was made of blood. The CDR3 region has the DNA TGTGCCAGCAGCTTAGGGCTAGTCTCCTACAATGAGCAGTTCTTC. It yields the protein CASSLGLVSYNEQFF.